The present T cell receptor beta chain was sequenced within a study of siplizumab effects on memory and regulatory T cells. Trimming cost V 4 bases and J 1 base, with 14 bases left between them. CDR1 is GTSNPN, CDR2 SVGIG, per germline (reference sequence). The CDR3 has 14 amino acids. The data were produced by immunoSEQ multiplex PCR, yet TCRdb's version contains in-frame clones alone and is incomplete. The sample lists 55,000 to 70,000 clones, about 92% occurring once. Sequencing was performed on CD8+ T cells sorted from blood. The rearrangement joins TRBV30 to TRBJ2-7; tentatively, D is TRBD2 (6 bases). This sequence originates from a human donor in good health. The CDR3 loop reads CAWTVAGWSYEQYF. In DNA, the CDR3 is TGTGCCTGGACCGTGGCGGGATGGTCCTACGAGCAGTACTTC. The complete variable domain, with remaining parts taken from reference TRBV30 and TRBJ2-7, reads SQTIHQWPATLVQPVGSPLSLECTVEGTSNPNLYWYRQAAGRGLQLLFYSVGIGQISSEVPQNLSASRPQDRQFILSSKKLLLSDSGFYLCAWTVAGWSYEQYFGPGTRLTVT.